The text below deals with one TCR beta chain. This entry comes from a study of blood T cell repertoires in COVID-19. Trimming stripped 1 base from V and 2 bases from J, with 12 bases between. This CDR3 is built from 15 residues. CDR1 is SGHNT and CDR2 is YYREEE in the germline V gene (reference sequence). The protocol was immunoSEQ multiplex PCR, while the TCRdb copy is restricted to in-frame clones and leaves out a portion. The sample yields roughly 190,000 clones, 65% to 80% seen once. The chain links TRBV5-4 to TRBJ2-5; D possibly corresponds to TRBD2 (6 bases). The material sequenced was PBMCs or T cells enriched from blood (not recorded which). This TCR was recovered from a woman in her fifties or sixties with acute COVID-19. The CDR3 sequence is CASSLRIGGQETQYF. The CDR3, as DNA: TGTGCCAGCAGCTTGAGGATCGGGGGACAAGAGACCCAGTACTTC. Full variable domain (rest looked up from reference TRBV5-4 and TRBJ2-5): ETGVTQSPTHLIKTRGQQVTLRCSSQSGHNTVSWYQQALGQGPQFIFQYYREEENGRGNFPPRFSGLQFPNYSSELNVNALELDDSALYLCASSLRIGGQETQYFGPGTRLLVL.